The present entry profiles one TCR beta chain with its context. No antigen is known for it. Trimming took off 4 bases at V and 2 bases at J, with 20 bases between the two ends. Germline V lookup: CDR1 SGHVS, CDR2 FQNEAQ. This CDR3 comprises 18 residues. These data belong to a study of T-cell reconstitution after alpha-beta-depleted transplantation in children. The study's findings and limits: TCRbeta diversity was high at day 60 in some patients (a result of surviving recipient T cells and thymic progenitors). Several hundred expanded graft clones reportedly were the source of alpha-beta T cells about two months after transplant.

Preparation of the TCRbeta library involved a method that used unique molecular identifiers. One entry per CDR3 protein, called by TCRdb with MiXCR from the PCR reads. The sample has 200,000 to 250,000 distinct CDR3 sequences, around 7.7% seen once. The material sequenced was PBMCs, mostly from graft donor cells, taken 360 days after TCRalphabeta/CD19-depleted stem cell transplant. The chain is built from TRBV7-8 and TRBJ2-2; D remains unclear. The TCR was taken from a male patient aged 2 to 10 who had a stem cell transplant for acute myeloid leukemia, so the T cells may come from the graft donor. The CDR3 is CASSWTRVTAKNTGELFF. The CDR3 DNA reads TGTGCCAGCAGCTGGACCCGGGTCACCGCTAAAAACACCGGGGAGCTGTTTTTT.